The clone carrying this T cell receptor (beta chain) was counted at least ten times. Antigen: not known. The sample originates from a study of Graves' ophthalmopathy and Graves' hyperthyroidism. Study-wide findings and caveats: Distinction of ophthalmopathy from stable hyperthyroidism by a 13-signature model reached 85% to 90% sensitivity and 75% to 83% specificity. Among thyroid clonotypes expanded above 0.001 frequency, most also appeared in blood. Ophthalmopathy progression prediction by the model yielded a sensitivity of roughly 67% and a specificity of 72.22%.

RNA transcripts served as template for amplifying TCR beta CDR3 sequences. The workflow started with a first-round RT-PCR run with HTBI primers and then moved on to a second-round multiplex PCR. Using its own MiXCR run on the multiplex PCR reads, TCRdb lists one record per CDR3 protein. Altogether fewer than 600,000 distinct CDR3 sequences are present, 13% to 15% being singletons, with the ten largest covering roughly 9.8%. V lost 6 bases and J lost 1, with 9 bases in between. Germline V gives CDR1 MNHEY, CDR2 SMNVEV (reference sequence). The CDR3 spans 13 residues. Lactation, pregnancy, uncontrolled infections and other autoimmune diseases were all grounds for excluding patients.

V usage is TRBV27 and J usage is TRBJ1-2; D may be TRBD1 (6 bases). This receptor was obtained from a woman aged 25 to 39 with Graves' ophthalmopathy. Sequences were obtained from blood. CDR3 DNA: TGTGCCAGCAGCCGGACAGATAACTATGGCTACACCTTC. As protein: CASSRTDNYGYTF.